This T cell receptor (beta chain) was obtained from a study of shared clonotypes between healthy human individuals. Study results and limitations: Some naive CD4 clonotypes, roughly 4.7%, turned up in common across a handful of donors. Non-shared clonotypes showed lower generation probabilities than clonotypes common to all four donors.

This CDR3 has 14 amino acids. The V gene's germline CDR1 is MNHNY and CDR2 SVGAGI (reference sequence). With 4 bases clipped from V and 9 bases from J, the junction kept 9 bases outside the gene matches. Generated by immunoSEQ multiplex PCR, the TCRdb table keeps only in-frame clones and is missing some. The data hold around 720,000 clones, with 73% observed a single time. Study donors comprised healthy, HIV-negative adults devoid of recent acute infection or vaccination. Among the donors, all were Caucasian adults who lived in Nashville, Tennessee. Points on this clone: What it binds is unknown.

Sequenced input: memory CD4+ T cells sorted from blood. As for subset: CD45RA-negative fraction. The chain has TRBV6-6 and TRBJ2-3; 8 bases map to TRBD2. The source is a woman aged 30 to 39 in good health. Here the CDR3 DNA reads TGTGCCAGCAGTTCCGGGACTAGATCAGGCACGCAGTATTTT. It is translated as CASSSGTRSGTQYF.